These 13 T cell receptor beta chains share one sample of origin, sequenced in a study of chemoradiotherapy in HPV16-positive cancers. This table comes from immunoSEQ multiplex PCR, and its TCRdb copy is limited to in-frame clones, with some not included. The table shows fewer than 6,500 clones, with roughly 84% occurring only once. The sequencing here drew on tumor tissue, taken from a patient who underwent chemoradiotherapy. Receptors originate from a human donor with HPV-associated anogenital cancer.

The chain carries TRBV28 and TRBJ2-7; D unresolved. There are 15 residues in the CDR3. Per the germline V gene, CDR1 is MDHEN and CDR2 is SYDVKM. Trimming removed 6 bases at V and 0 bases at J, with 15 bases between. The CDR3 loop is CASRRNGVISYEQYF. DNA of the CDR3: TGTGCCAGCAGACGCAACGGAGTCATCTCCTACGAGCAGTACTTC.

V and J are TRBV18 and TRBJ2-1; TRBD2 aligns across 11 bases. Germline assignment: CDR1 KGHSH and CDR2 LQKENI. This CDR3 contains 15 residues. Unmatched junction bases numbered 4, after V lost 2 bases and J lost 7 bases. CDR3 nucleotide sequence: TGTGCCAGCTCACCATCGACTAGCGGGGTTAATGAGCAGTTCTTC. It encodes CASSPSTSGVNEQFF. The whole variable domain, filled in from reference TRBV18 and TRBJ2-1, reads NAGVMQNPRHLVRRRGQEARLRCSPMKGHSHVYWYRQLPEEGLKFMVYLQKENIIDESGMPKERFSAEFPKEGPSILRIQQVVRGDSAAYFCASSPSTSGVNEQFFGPGTRLTVL.

The gene calls are TRBV15 and TRBJ1-4, with no clear D. The germline gives CDR1 LNHNV, CDR2 YYDKDF (reference sequence). Trimming shortened V by 0 bases and J by 8 bases, and 13 bases separated the two germline ends. The CDR3 is 15 amino acids. In DNA form, the CDR3 reads TGTGCCACCAGCAGAGATAACGTTGAAGGAGAAAAACTGTTTTTT. It encodes CATSRDNVEGEKLFF.

This chain connects TRBV4-1 to TRBJ2-1; possibly TRBD1 or TRBD2 for D (5 bases each). The CDR3 runs 18 residues. From germline, CDR1 is MGHRA and CDR2 YSYEKL. V shed 1 base and J shed 1 base, with 17 bases lying between them. CDR3 nucleotide sequence: TGCGCCAGCAGCCAAGTCTCCGGGACCCTCATATCCTACAATGAGCAGTTCTTC. This codes for CASSQVSGTLISYNEQFF.

The CDR3 DNA sequence: TGCAGTGCTGGGCCGGGCCATGAGCAGTTCTTC. Translated: CSAGPGHEQFF. The chain has TRBV20-1 and TRBJ2-1, with unresolved D. Germline assignment: CDR1 DFQATT and CDR2 SNEGSKA (reference sequence). V was clipped by 5 bases and J by 8 bases, with 10 bases between them. The CDR3 has 11 residues.

This chain links TRBV11-2 with TRBJ2-1; D ambiguous. Germline CDR1 is SGHAT and CDR2 is FQNNGV. The length of the CDR3 is 13 residues. The V end was cut by 1 base, the J end by 2 bases, with 3 bases between. The CDR3 spells CASSLGTYNEQFF. The CDR3 bases are TGTGCCAGCAGCTTAGGCACCTACAATGAGCAGTTCTTC.

The chain recombines TRBV2 with TRBJ1-5; 7 bases fit TRBD1. The V segment lost 7 bases and the J segment 3 bases; nucleotides outside the gene matches: 6. From germline, CDR1 is SNHLY and CDR2 FYNNEI. This CDR3 region has 14 residues. CDR3 residues: CASTPGQPNQPQHF. DNA of the CDR3: TGTGCCAGCACCCCGGGACAGCCCAATCAGCCCCAGCATTTT.

V and J are TRBV2 and TRBJ2-3; D possibly corresponds to TRBD2 (5 bases). The CDR3 is 16 residues long. Between the trimmed V and J ends, which lost 6 bases and 2 bases, there was a span of 18 bases. Germline CDR1 and CDR2: SNHLY and FYNNEI. CDR3 sequence reads: CASSRETGRSTDTQYF. The CDR3 bases are TGTGCCAGCAGCCGCGAAACGGGGAGATCCACAGATACGCAGTATTTT.

This chain uses TRBV7-2 with TRBJ2-7; D might be TRBD2 (6 bases). CDR1 is SGHTA, CDR2 FQGNSA, per germline. V shed 2 bases and J shed 0 bases, with 11 bases lying between them. The CDR3 consists of 15 residues. CDR3 sequence: CASSLLALSSYEQYF. The CDR3 DNA reads as TGTGCCAGCAGCTTACTAGCGTTGAGCTCCTACGAGCAGTACTTC.

The CDR3 nucleotides read TGTGCCAGCAGGGGGACTAGCGGGGGCTCATACGAGCAGTACTTC. Encoded protein: CASRGTSGGSYEQYF. The chain has TRBV6-5 and TRBJ2-7; 14 positions agree with TRBD2. Per germline, CDR1 MNHEY and CDR2 SVGAGI. V was clipped by 6 bases and J by 4 bases; unmatched bases: 5. The CDR3 is 15 residues long.

The CDR3 sequence is CASSLEGAGGTDTQYF. The CDR3 DNA sequence: TGTGCCAGCAGCTTGGAGGGGGCGGGTGGCACAGATACGCAGTATTTT. The chain uses TRBV5-6 and TRBJ2-3; TRBD1 agrees at 7 bases. V trimming: 0 bases; J trimming: 1 base; junction bases outside the gene matches: 5. This CDR3 comprises 16 residues. Germline values: CDR1 SGHDT, CDR2 YYEEEE.

This rearrangement joins TRBV5-1 to TRBJ1-1; a weak D match, TRBD1 (6 bases). The CDR3 contains 14 residues. The germline CDR1 and CDR2 sequences are SGHRS and YFSETQ. V lost 5 bases and J lost 5, with 16 bases in between. CDR3 DNA: TGCGCCAGCAGTTCAGGGGAGCGGGGTACTGAAGCTTTCTTT. This encodes CASSSGERGTEAFF.

The genes are TRBV6-1 and TRBJ1-2; D might be TRBD1 (6 bases). Germline loops: CDR1 MNHNS, CDR2 SASEGT. Trimming took off 8 bases at V and 4 bases at J, with 17 bases between the two ends. The CDR3 loop spans 14 amino acids. CDR3 DNA sequence: TGTGCCAGCCTAGAACAGGGAGGAAGCTATGGCTACACCTTC. It specifies CASLEQGGSYGYTF.